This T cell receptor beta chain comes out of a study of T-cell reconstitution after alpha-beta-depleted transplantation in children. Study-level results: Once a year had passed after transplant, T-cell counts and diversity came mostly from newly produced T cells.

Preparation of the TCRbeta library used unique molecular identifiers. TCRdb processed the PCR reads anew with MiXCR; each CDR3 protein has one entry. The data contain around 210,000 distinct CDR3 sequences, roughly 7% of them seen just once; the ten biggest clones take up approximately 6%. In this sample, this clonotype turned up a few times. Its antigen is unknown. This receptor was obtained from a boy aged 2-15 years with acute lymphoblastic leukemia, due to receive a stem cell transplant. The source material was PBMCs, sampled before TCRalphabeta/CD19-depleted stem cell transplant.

CDR3 sequence (DNA): TGTGCCTGGAGTTTCGCAGATACGCAGTATTTT. Residues: CAWSFADTQYF. This chain uses TRBV30 with TRBJ2-3; unclear D gene. V was shortened by 2 bases and J by 4 bases, with 4 bases between the two germline ends. Per the germline V gene, CDR1 is GTSNPN and CDR2 is SVGIG (reference sequence). CDR3 length: 11 amino acids. Looking up the rest from reference TRBV30 and TRBJ2-3 gives the full variable domain: SQTIHQWPATLVQPVGSPLSLECTVEGTSNPNLYWYRQAAGRGLQLLFYSVGIGQISSEVPQNLSASRPQDRQFILSSKKLLLSDSGFYLCAWSFADTQYFGPGTRLTVL.